This T cell receptor beta chain derives from a study of cytomegalovirus exposure and HLA in healthy donors. Germline V lookup: CDR1 SGHTA, CDR2 FQGTGA. The CDR3 contains 15 residues. V was clipped by 6 bases and J by 7 bases; unmatched bases: 10. Amplification used 60 Vbeta primers and 13 Jbeta primers. The assay was immunoSEQ multiplex PCR, and TCRdb's table has in-frame clones only and misses some. This table holds about 180,000 clones, over 75% found once. The chain employs TRBV7-3 and TRBJ1-5; 9 nucleotides align to TRBD1. Sequencing input: PBMCs. The receptor's source is a woman aged 25-40 years in good health and CMV-seronegative. The CDR3 DNA sequence: TGTGCCAGCAGTTCCCCGGGACAGGGACGGCAGCCCCAGCATTTT. Its protein product is CASSSPGQGRQPQHF. Together with reference TRBV7-3 and TRBJ1-5, the CDR3 gives the full variable domain: GAGVSQTPSNKVTEKGKYVELRCDPISGHTALYWYRQSLGQGPEFLIYFQGTGAADDSGLPNDRFFAVRPEGSVSTLKIQRTERGDSAVYLCASSSPGQGRQPQHFGDGTRLSIL.